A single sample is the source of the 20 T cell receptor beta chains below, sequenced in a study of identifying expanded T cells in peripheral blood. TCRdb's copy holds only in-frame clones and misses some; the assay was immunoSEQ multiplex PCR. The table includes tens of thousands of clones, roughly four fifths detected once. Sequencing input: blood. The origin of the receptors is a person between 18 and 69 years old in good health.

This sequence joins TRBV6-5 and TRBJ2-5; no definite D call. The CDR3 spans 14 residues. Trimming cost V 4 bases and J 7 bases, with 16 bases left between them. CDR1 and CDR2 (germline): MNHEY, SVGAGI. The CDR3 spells CASSSEGSLLTQYF. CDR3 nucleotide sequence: TGTGCCAGCAGTTCCGAAGGGTCTCTACTGACCCAGTACTTC.

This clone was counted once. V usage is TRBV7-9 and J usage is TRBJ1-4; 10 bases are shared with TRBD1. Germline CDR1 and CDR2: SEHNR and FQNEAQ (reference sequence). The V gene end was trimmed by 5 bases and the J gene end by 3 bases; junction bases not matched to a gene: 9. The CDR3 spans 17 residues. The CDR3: CASSLPGTGVPNEKLFF. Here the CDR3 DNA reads TGTGCCAGCAGCCTCCCCGGGACAGGGGTCCCTAATGAAAAACTGTTTTTT.

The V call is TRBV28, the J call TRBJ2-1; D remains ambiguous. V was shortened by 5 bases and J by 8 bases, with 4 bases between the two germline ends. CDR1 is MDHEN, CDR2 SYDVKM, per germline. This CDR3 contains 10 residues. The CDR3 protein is CASSTYEQFF. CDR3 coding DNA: TGTGCCAGCAGTACGTATGAGCAGTTCTTC.

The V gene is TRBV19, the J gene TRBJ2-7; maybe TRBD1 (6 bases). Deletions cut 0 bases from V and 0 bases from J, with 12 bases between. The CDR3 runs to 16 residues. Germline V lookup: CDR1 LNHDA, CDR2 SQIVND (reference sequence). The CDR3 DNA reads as TGTGCCAGTAGTATAGATTTTGGACAGAGCTCCTACGAGCAGTACTTC. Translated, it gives CASSIDFGQSSYEQYF.

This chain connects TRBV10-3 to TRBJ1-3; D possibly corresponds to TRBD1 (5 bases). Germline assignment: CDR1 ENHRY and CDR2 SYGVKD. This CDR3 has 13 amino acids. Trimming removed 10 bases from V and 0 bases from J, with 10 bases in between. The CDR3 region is CATREASGNTIYF. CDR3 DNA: TGTGCCACCAGGGAAGCCTCTGGAAACACCATATATTTT.

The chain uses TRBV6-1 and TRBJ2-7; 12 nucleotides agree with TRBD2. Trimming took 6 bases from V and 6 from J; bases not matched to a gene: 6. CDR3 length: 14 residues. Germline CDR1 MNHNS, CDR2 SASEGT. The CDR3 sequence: CASRLTSGSREQYF. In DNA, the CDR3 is TGTGCCAGCAGATTGACTAGCGGGAGCCGCGAGCAGTACTTC.

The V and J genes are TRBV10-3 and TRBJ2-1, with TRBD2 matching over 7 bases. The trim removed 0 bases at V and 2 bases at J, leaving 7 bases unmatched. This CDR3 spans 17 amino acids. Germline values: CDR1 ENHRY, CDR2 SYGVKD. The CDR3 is CAISESFGGRAYNEQFF. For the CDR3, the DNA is TGTGCCATCAGTGAGTCGTTTGGTGGGAGGGCCTACAATGAGCAGTTCTTC.

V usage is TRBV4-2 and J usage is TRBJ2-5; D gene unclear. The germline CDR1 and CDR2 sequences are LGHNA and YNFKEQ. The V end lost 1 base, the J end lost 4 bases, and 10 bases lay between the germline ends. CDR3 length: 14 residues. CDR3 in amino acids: CASSQGTLGETQYF. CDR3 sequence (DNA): TGTGCCAGCAGCCAAGGGACCTTAGGAGAGACCCAGTACTTC.

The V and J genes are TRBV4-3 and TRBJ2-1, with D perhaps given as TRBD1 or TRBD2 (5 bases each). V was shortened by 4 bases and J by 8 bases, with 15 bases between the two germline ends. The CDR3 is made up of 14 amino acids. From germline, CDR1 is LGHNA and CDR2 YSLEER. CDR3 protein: CASSPRGARDEQFF. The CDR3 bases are TGCGCCAGCAGCCCTCGAGGGGCTAGGGATGAGCAGTTCTTC.

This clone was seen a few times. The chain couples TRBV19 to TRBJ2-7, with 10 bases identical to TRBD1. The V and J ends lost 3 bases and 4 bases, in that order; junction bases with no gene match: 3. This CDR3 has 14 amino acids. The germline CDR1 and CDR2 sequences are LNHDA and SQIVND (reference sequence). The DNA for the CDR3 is TGTGCCAGTAGTATGACAGGGGGCGCGTACGAGCAGTACTTC. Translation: CASSMTGGAYEQYF.

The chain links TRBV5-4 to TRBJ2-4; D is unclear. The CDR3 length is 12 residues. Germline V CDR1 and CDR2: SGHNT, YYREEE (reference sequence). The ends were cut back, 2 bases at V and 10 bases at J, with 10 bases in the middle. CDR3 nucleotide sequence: TGTGCCAGCAGCTTCTCGGAAGGAATTCAGTACTTC. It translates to CASSFSEGIQYF.

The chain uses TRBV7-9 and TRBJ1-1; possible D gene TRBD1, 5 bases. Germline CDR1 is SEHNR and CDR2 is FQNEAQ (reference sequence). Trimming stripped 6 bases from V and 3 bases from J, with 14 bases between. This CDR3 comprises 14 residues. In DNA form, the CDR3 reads TGTGCCAGCAGGGGGGGTGCCCAGGACACTGAAGCTTTCTTT. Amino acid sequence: CASRGGAQDTEAFF.

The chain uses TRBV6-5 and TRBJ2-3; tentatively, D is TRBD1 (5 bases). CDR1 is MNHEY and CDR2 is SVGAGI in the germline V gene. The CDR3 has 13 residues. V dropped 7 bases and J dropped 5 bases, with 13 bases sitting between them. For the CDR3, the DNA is TGTGCCAGCAAGGCAGGGTTTGGAGATACGCAGTATTTT. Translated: CASKAGFGDTQYF.

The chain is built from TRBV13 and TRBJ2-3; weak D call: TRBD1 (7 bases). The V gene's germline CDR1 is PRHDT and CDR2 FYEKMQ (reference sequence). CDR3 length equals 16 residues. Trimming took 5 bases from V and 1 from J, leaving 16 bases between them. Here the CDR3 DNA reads TGTGCCAGCAGCACCCATAGCGGACAGGGCACAGATACGCAGTATTTT. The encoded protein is CASSTHSGQGTDTQYF.

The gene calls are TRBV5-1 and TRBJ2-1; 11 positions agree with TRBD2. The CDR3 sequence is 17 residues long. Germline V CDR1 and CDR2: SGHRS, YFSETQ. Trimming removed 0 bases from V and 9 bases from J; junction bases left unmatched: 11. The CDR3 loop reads CASSLALETSGISEQFF. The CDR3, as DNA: TGCGCCAGCAGCTTGGCCTTGGAGACTAGCGGGATCAGTGAGCAGTTCTTC.

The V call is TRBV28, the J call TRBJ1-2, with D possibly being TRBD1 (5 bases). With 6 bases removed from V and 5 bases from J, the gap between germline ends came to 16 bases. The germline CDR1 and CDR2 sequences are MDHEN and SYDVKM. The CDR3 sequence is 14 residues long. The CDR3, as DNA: TGTGCCAGCAGCCCCGCCGACAGACCTTATGGCTACACCTTC. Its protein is CASSPADRPYGYTF.

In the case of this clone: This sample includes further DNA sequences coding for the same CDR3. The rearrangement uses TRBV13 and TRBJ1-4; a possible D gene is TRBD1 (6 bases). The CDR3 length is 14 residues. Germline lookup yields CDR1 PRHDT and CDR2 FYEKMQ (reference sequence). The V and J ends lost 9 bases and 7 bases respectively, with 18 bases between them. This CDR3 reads CASSHRTETEKLFF. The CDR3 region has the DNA TGTGCCAGTAGCCACAGGACAGAAACTGAAAAACTGTTTTTT.

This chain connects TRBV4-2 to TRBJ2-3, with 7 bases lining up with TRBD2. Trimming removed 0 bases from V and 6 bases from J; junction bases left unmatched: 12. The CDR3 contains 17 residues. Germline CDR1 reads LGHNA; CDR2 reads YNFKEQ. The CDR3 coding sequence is TGTGCCAGCAGCCAAGATCTTGCGCGGGAGTCGTTGGATACGCAGTATTTT. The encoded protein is CASSQDLARESLDTQYF.

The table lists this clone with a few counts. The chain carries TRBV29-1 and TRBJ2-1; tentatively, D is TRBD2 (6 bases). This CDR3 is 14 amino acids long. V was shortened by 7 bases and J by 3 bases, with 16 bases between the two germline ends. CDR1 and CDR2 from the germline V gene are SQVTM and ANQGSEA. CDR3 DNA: TGCAGCGCCGTCCGGGGGACCAACTACAATGAGCAGTTCTTC. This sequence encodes CSAVRGTNYNEQFF.

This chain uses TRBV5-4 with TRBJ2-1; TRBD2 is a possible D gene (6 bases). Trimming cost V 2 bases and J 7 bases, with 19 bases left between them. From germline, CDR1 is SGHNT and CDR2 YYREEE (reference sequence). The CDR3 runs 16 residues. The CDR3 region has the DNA TGTGCCAGCAGCTTTGAGGTGGGGGGTTTAAGTAATGAGCAGTTCTTC. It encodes CASSFEVGGLSNEQFF. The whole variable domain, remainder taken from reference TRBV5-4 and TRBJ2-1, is ETGVTQSPTHLIKTRGQQVTLRCSSQSGHNTVSWYQQALGQGPQFIFQYYREEENGRGNFPPRFSGLQFPNYSSELNVNALELDDSALYLCASSFEVGGLSNEQFFGPGTRLTVL.